Sequencing of this T cell receptor (beta chain) was carried out in a study of cytomegalovirus exposure and HLA in healthy donors (dated by TCRdb to 2015 to 2018). Looking at the study overall: An earlier analysis of roughly 500 of the donors reported about 280 Gb of sequence data and around 110 million unique TCR beta sequences obtained from approximately 180 million T cells. Around 300 gigabases of sequencing data and tens of millions of unique TCR sequences were included in an early release covering under 650 HLA-typed donors. Of the 300 to 450 genotyped donors, roughly 76% were placed in the genetic ancestry cluster associated with self-reported Caucasian donors. The study was designed to test whether signatures of past pathogen exposure could be identified by cataloging public T cell receptors. The study used immunosequencing to profile the T cell repertoires of 666 subjects and linked those repertoires to cytomegalovirus serostatus. Besides the first cohort of 666 subjects, a separate validation cohort made up of some 110 different subjects was used. High-throughput TCR immunosequencing, statistical association of individual TCRs with disease status, and machine learning were combined to predict cytomegalovirus infection status. In a later analysis, previously published TCR beta repertoires from fewer than 750 donors were re-analyzed and high-resolution HLA genotyping was added so that TCR occurrence patterns could be studied. In the later analysis, no new phenotypic data were used to find candidate immune exposures; instead, reliance was placed on TCR beta sequences and their occurrence across donors. In an earlier analysis of roughly 580 of the donors, high-throughput TCR beta sequencing was used to judge whether each TCR beta V gene segment behaved as functional or pseudogenic. Donor age, sex, ethnicity and CMV serostatus were compiled together with the repertoire data. In a later genetic analysis, genome-wide SNP genotypes for 398 of the 666 donors were used, and that subset was treated as a discovery cohort. All discovery cohort repertoires had been generated on a single sequencing platform. HLA typing covered class I and class II loci at four-digit resolution. The number of typed donors differed by locus: about 620-640 for A, B, C, DRB1 and DQB1; roughly 510 for DQA1; 606 for DPA1; and approximately 450 for DPB1. Four or five DR-DQ haplotypes were handled as single units for association and clustering because linkage in the cohort was strong. Across approximately 400 genotyped donors of the cohort, an average of approximately 240,000 unique TCR beta nucleotide sequences per donor were sequenced, and approximately 17% of those sequences were non-productive. Overall results and qualifications from the work: According to a later analysis, parvovirus B19, influenza, CMV and Epstein-Barr virus appeared linked to several top co-occurrence clusters. A later analysis associated about 18,000 TCR beta sequences with specific HLA alleles at a false discovery rate of 0.05. Broadly in line with IMGT annotations, most TCR beta V segments showed up in productive rearrangements about 87% or about 30% of the time in an earlier analysis of a few hundred of the donors. HLA typing was unavailable for some donors at each locus, so association tests used only the typed subset. The 87-base-pair reads could not distinguish some IMGT-functional V segments, including TRBV6-2 and TRBV6-3, so those segments were excluded. Three of the identified cytomegalovirus-associated TCR beta chains were confirmed in vitro to be specific for cytomegalovirus antigens. Assigning TCR associations to individual alleles was difficult when HLA alleles, especially DR and DQ, strongly co-occurred. Some 16 rarely observed V segments, including chromosome 9 orphons, were excluded from the earlier analysis of about 500 of the donors because counts were too low. Linkage disequilibrium might explain the correlated functional status among segregating V segments, but an unknown experimental factor could not be ruled out. According to a later analysis, most CMV-associated TCR beta chains appeared to be HLA-restricted, and the HLA associations seemed to be driven largely by CMV exposure. The only immune exposure information available for the cohort was CMV serostatus. According to a later analysis, TCR association rates differed among HLA loci, with DRB1 alleles showing the most associated TCRs and HLA-C alleles showing the fewest. In the study, about 150 TCR beta chains were listed as associated with cytomegalovirus. Most TCR sequences were seen in very few donors, while some public TCRs were found in many individuals. A later genetic analysis associated a missense DCLRE1C variant with V-gene and J-gene trimming of TCR beta chains, and an independent cohort replicated the association. A further reported finding was that TCR beta sequences accurately predicted the HLA-A and HLA-B alleles for most subjects in the first cohort. According to a later genetic analysis, donors in an Asian-associated ancestry cluster had fewer N-insertions in productive TCRs than the approximately 610-donor mean. Presence/absence analyses assumed roughly uniform sequencing depth across donors, an assumption that may not hold. A cluster of highly shared sequence variants was judged likely to be a technical artifact of the sequencing pipeline. The cohort was sequenced for TCR beta chains only, and without alpha or paired-chain data the features that could be detected were limited. Cytomegalovirus status was reported to be diagnosed by the classifier with high specificity and sensitivity in both the original and validation cohorts. The authors suggested that the approach could potentially be generalized to other disease states and immunological phenotypes. In a later analysis, HLA-associated TCR beta chains showed more clonal expansion and lower generation probabilities than non-associated chains that were equally common.

Including the terminal cysteine and phenylalanine, the CDR3 comprises 13 residues. The entry retains the CDR3 DNA only, 39 bases that are in frame from base 1. V lost 6 bases and J lost 3 bases; the stretch between them is 11 bases long. The CDR1 and CDR2 encoded by the germline V gene are MDHEN and SYDVKM. The receptor library was made with the immunoSEQ multiplex PCR assay. For the multiplex PCR, a mixture combining 60 forward primers for TCR Vbeta segments and 13 reverse primers for TCR Jbeta segments was used. The CDR3 region of rearranged TCR beta genes was amplified from genomic DNA by a multiplex PCR assay. The amplified TCR beta libraries were sequenced on the Illumina HiSeq System as 87-base-pair reads. Regarding the original processing steps: A later analysis counted some 74 million unique TCR beta chains across the 550 to 700 repertoires, and some 11 million of these chains were shared by at least two donors. Raw reads were error-corrected and collapsed into unique sequences by a nearest-neighbor algorithm in which closely related sequences were merged to remove PCR and sequencing errors. Alignment of CDR3 sequences to IMGT reference sequences was used to assign V, D and J gene segments. For a sequence to be retained, a match of at least six nucleotides was required to both a V gene segment and a J gene segment. Rearrangements were called productive when the CDR3 lacked stop codons and stayed in frame with V and J; all others were non-productive. Following IMGT convention, CDR3 was defined as the stretch from the second conserved V-encoded cysteine to the conserved J-encoded phenylalanine. In an earlier analysis of approximately 590 of the donors, sequences lacking an unambiguous match to a single V gene segment were excluded. An earlier analysis of several hundred of the donors called V segments functional above 56.7% productive rearrangements and segregating when the between-donor standard deviation exceeded 5%. A statistical classification framework was built for diagnosing cytomegalovirus status from the catalog of TCR beta chain sequences. In a later analysis, V and J genes were assigned by comparing TCR nucleotide sequences against IMGT/GENE-DB human TR gene sequences. A later analysis assigned CDR3 sequences and most-parsimonious VDJ recombination scenarios with the TCRdist pipeline. In a later analysis, every TCR beta chain was defined by the combination of its CDR3 amino acid sequence and its V-gene family, and reads without a unique V-gene family were dropped. As a way to deal with suspected cross-contamination and a sequencing artifact, a later analysis dropped roughly 620 nucleotide sequences that were highly shared and had low generation probability. For each public chain, a later analysis derived a clonal expansion index from normalized ranks of inferred template counts within each repertoire. Generation probabilities in a later analysis came from a VDJ recombination model fitted to out-of-frame rearrangements, and those results were checked against IGoR. In a later analysis, hypergeometric tests were used to score TCR-TCR, TCR-HLA and TCR-CMV co-occurrence, with a repertoire-size bias correction applied to TCR pairs. False discovery rates were estimated in a later analysis by permuting HLA or CMV assignments 20 times. In a later analysis, co-occurring TCRs were grouped with DBSCAN, and TCRdist sequence similarity was added when clustering was performed within HLA-allele-positive subsets. Repertoires with fewer than 30,000 or more than 120,000 public chains, plus five repertoires with anomalous nucleotide sharing, were excluded from co-occurrence clustering. TCRdb re-hosts the immuneACCESS table, in-frame sequences only. Its copies lack some clones; in the studies checked, an unresolved V gene accounts for under half of them, and the cause for the rest is not known. The DNA was the basis for D and trimming; V, J and clone size are from that table. Here the sample has about 210,000 clones; 75% to 85% occur a single time. The ten largest clones represent approximately 0.4% of the sample.

The cohort was made up of approximately 670 healthy bone marrow donors. Cohort members were all nominally healthy when sampled, although unrecorded immune exposures were likely present. The donor was CMV seropositive and belonged to the group of 250 to 350 seropositive cohort members. Each donor provided a peripheral blood sample, and peripheral blood mononuclear cells were used for TCR beta sequencing. The Qiagen DNeasy Blood Extraction Kit was used to extract genomic DNA from the blood cell samples. On this clone itself: This clone's antigen is unknown. Base quality data are lacking; no much larger clone is found one base away.

The TCR comes from a male donor in good health and CMV-seropositive. The chain couples TRBV28 to TRBJ1-1, with no confident D gene call. What was sequenced was PBMCs. The encoded CDR3 is CASSPPTYTEAFF. DNA sequence: TGTGCCAGCAGCCCCCCGACATACACTGAAGCTTTCTTT. Supplemented by the reference TRBV28 and TRBJ1-1 proteins around the CDR3, the complete variable domain is DVKVTQSSRYLVKRTGEKVFLECVQDMDHENMFWYRQDPGLGLRLIYFSYDVKMKEKGDIPEGYSVSREKKERFSLILESASTNQTSMYLCASSPPTYTEAFFGQGTRLTVV.